What follows describes a single TCR beta chain. This entry belongs to a study of blood T cell repertoires in COVID-19. Whole-study context: Either two negative PCRs, clearance, or symptom resolution qualified Cohort 3 donors as recovered. T cells, B-cell-depleted T cells, or PBMCs provided the cDNA or gDNA that served as material.

Measured with immunoSEQ multiplex PCR; TCRdb has only the in-frame clones, and not every one. This table holds approximately 240,000 clones, approximately 87% found once. The CDR3 covers 14 residues. CDR1 and CDR2 from the germline V gene are ENHRY and SYGVKD. The V gene lost 2 bases and the J gene lost 8 bases, with 15 bases spanning the gap. Study members were between about 18 and 100 years old and lived in some 22 US regions. Cohort placement rested on clinical history that participants reported themselves. The sequence was collected from a woman aged 45-65 years in a cohort exposed to, infected with or recovered from COVID-19 (not recorded which). This chain links TRBV10-3 with TRBJ1-2; tentative D call: TRBD1 (6 bases). Material: PBMCs or T cells enriched from blood (not recorded which). The CDR3 coding sequence is TGTGCCATCAGTGAGCAACAGGGCGGGAGGGGCTACACCTTC. This codes for CAISEQQGGRGYTF.